The 14 T cell receptor beta chains below come from one sample, sequenced in a study of neoadjuvant anti-PD-1 for oral cavity cancer. The time point is: after neoadjuvant nivolumab, at surgical resection. The table came from immunoSEQ multiplex PCR; TCRdb's copy has only in-frame clones and leaves some out. The profile covers about 68,000 clones, with 80% to 90% appearing a single time and approximately 3.6% taken by the ten largest. Material: PBMCs, obtained after nivolumab (anti-PD-1) treatment. These receptors all stem from a person aged 40 to 85 with oral cavity squamous cell carcinoma.

The genes are TRBV6-1 and TRBJ1-1, with a tentative D call TRBD1 (6 bases). CDR3 length: 14 amino acids. Germline assignment: CDR1 MNHNS and CDR2 SASEGT. V was trimmed by 6 bases and J by 0 bases, leaving 11 bases between them. DNA of the CDR3: TGTGCCAGCAGATCGAGGGGGGTGAACACTGAAGCTTTCTTT. Translated: CASRSRGVNTEAFF.

The J gene is TRBJ2-3, the V gene TRBV11-2, with TRBD2 matching over 7 bases. Germline values: CDR1 SGHAT, CDR2 FQNNGV. This CDR3 spans 16 amino acids. V gave up 1 base and J gave up 3 bases; unmatched junction bases: 7. DNA for the CDR3: TGTGCCAGCAGCTTAGTATACGCGGGAGCTACAGATACGCAGTATTTT. It is translated as CASSLVYAGATDTQYF.

J is TRBJ1-1 and V is TRBV6-5; D is undetermined. CDR3 size: 13 residues. The germline V gene has CDR1 MNHEY and CDR2 SVGAGI. V lost 2 bases and J 4 bases, leaving 8 bases between the germline ends. DNA for the CDR3: TGTGCCAGCAGTTACGGCCGGGGCACTGAAGCTTTCTTT. Protein sequence: CASSYGRGTEAFF.

The V gene is TRBV28, the J gene TRBJ2-7, with 13 bases fitting TRBD2. CDR3 size: 18 residues. J lost 0 bases, V lost 5 bases, and 10 bases had no gene match. CDR1 and CDR2 from the germline V gene are MDHEN and SYDVKM. The CDR3 sequence is CASSPRTSGSSHSYEQYF. Here the CDR3 DNA reads TGTGCCAGCAGTCCTCGGACTAGCGGGAGTAGTCACTCCTACGAGCAGTACTTC.

J is TRBJ2-5 and V is TRBV19; no firm D call. The V end was cut by 5 bases, the J end by 7 bases, with 17 bases between. Germline-derived CDR1 and CDR2 are LNHDA and SQIVND (reference sequence). This CDR3 region has 14 residues. This CDR3 reads CASSATSTTGTQYF. CDR3 coding DNA: TGTGCCAGTAGTGCTACCTCTACTACGGGGACCCAGTACTTC.

V and J are TRBV6-6 and TRBJ2-1, with 8 bases aligning to TRBD1. The CDR3 extends over 16 amino acids. CDR1 and CDR2 from the germline V gene are MNHNY and SVGAGI (reference sequence). J gave up 2 bases and V 7 bases, and 10 bases lay outside the gene matches. CDR3 sequence reads: CASKDSQDRAYNEQFF. The CDR3 region has the DNA TGTGCCAGCAAAGACTCTCAGGACAGGGCCTACAATGAGCAGTTCTTC.

The chain couples TRBV6-5 to TRBJ1-2; D ambiguous. Trimming removed 0 bases from V and 4 bases from J, with 12 bases in between. CDR3 length: 15 amino acids. The germline V gene encodes CDR1 MNHEY and CDR2 SVGAGI. CDR3 in DNA: TGTGCCAGCAGTTACTCGTCTAATGGGGTCTATGGCTACACCTTC. Its translation is CASSYSSNGVYGYTF.

This clone was seen once. This chain joins TRBV28 and TRBJ2-2; no reliable D call. Per the germline V gene, CDR1 is MDHEN and CDR2 is SYDVKM. Trimming stripped 2 bases from V and 4 bases from J, with 11 bases between. CDR3 length: 15 residues. CDR3 bases: TGTGCCAGCAGTTTAGTTCGGCAGTTCACCGGGGAGCTGTTTTTT. It is translated as CASSLVRQFTGELFF.

This rearrangement joins TRBV6-5 to TRBJ1-5, with 9 bases that match TRBD1. The trim removed 6 bases at V and 4 bases at J, leaving 4 bases unmatched. The germline gives CDR1 MNHEY, CDR2 SVGAGI. This CDR3 has 14 residues. CDR3 coding DNA: TGTGCCAGCAGCTCGGACAGGGGAAATCAGCCCCAGCATTTT. Amino acids: CASSSDRGNQPQHF.

The CDR3 DNA reads as TGTGCCAGCAGCTTAGCGGGCAGTTTTACCTACGAGCAGTACTTC. Its translation is CASSLAGSFTYEQYF. The chain combines TRBV11-2 with TRBJ2-7; no firm D call. Germline assignment: CDR1 SGHAT and CDR2 FQNNGV. The CDR3 is made up of 15 amino acids. V was trimmed by 1 base and J by 2 bases, leaving 12 bases between them.

The chain combines TRBV19 with TRBJ2-3; possible D gene TRBD2, 5 bases. Germline V gene lookup returns CDR1 LNHDA and CDR2 SQIVND (reference sequence). V dropped 9 bases and J dropped 3 bases, with 13 bases sitting between them. The CDR3 consists of 13 residues. The CDR3 spells CASRVRVTDTQYF. Written as DNA, the CDR3 is TGTGCCAGCCGGGTGAGGGTTACAGATACGCAGTATTTT.

This clone was found a few times. The gene calls are TRBV29-1 and TRBJ2-7, with D perhaps TRBD1 (6 bases). This CDR3 contains 11 residues. V gave up 6 bases and J gave up 5 bases, with 11 bases separating them. Germline loops: CDR1 SQVTM, CDR2 ANQGSEA. DNA for the CDR3: TGCAGCGTAGTGACAGGAAACGAGCAGTACTTC. Its protein is CSVVTGNEQYF.

This clone has more than one count but fewer than ten. The V call is TRBV19, the J call TRBJ2-3; 8 bases are shared with TRBD2. The CDR3 extends over 15 amino acids. V lost 3 bases, J lost 4 bases, and 6 bases stayed unmatched. The germline V gene has CDR1 LNHDA and CDR2 SQIVND (reference sequence). CDR3 residues: CASSISGGPSDTQYF. In nucleotides, the CDR3 is TGTGCCAGTAGTATTTCGGGAGGGCCGTCAGATACGCAGTATTTT.

V gene TRBV19 combines with J gene TRBJ2-2; D gene uncertain. Germline assignment: CDR1 LNHDA and CDR2 SQIVND (reference sequence). The CDR3 contains 12 residues. The ends were cut back, 4 bases at V and 7 bases at J, with 7 bases in the middle. CDR3 region: CASSTNYGELFF. CDR3 bases: TGTGCCAGTAGTACCAACTACGGGGAGCTGTTTTTT.